This T cell receptor (beta chain) derives from a study of blood T cell repertoires in COVID-19 (dated by TCRdb to 2020 to 2022). With respect to the entire study: Collaborator samples came from the United States, Italy and Spain and covered acute and convalescent phases of COVID-19. The material from the prospective study consisted of cDNA or gDNA derived from T cells, B-cell-depleted T cells, or PBMCs. Deeply sampled blood TCRbeta repertoires from subjects exposed to, actively infected with, or recovered from COVID-19 were included in the dataset. The repertoires were released in a freely available public database meant as a resource for research on the immune response to SARS-CoV-2. The samples were drawn from two sources: the first 160 participants of the ongoing ImmuneRACE study, and some 1,300 subjects contributed by 6 global collaborators. The sample metadata nearly always contained a de-identified subject ID, COVID-19 status, age in years and sex. Where HLA class I and class II types were available, the types were taken from metadata supplied by the sample provider, not from assay-based typing. The research as a whole found: How much clinical and demographic metadata was included differed by source and by participant, and the metadata was provided uncurated.

For this clone: Its antigen specificity is not known. No base quality information exists; no much larger clone differs at one position.

The immunoSEQ Assay, a bias-controlled multiplex PCR, was used to amplify TCRbeta CDR3 regions from genomic DNA. The study's processing was this. Nucleated cell counts per sample were estimated from amplification of reference gene primers within the assay. To quantify the absolute abundance of each unique TCRbeta CDR3 rearrangement, sequence reads were collapsed and filtered. Productive Simpson clonality was computed per sample as the square root of Simpson's diversity index over productive rearrangements. TCRdb took this table from immuneACCESS and kept in-frame rearrangements with V and J called. Such tables lack part of the clones; where checked against another copy, unresolved V genes explain under half of the gap, and the rest is unexplained. V and J calls and clone size are given by that table; D and trimming were obtained from the DNA. Within this sample are some 300,000 clones, with about 90% of them counted one time only. Less than 3.5% of the sample goes to the ten largest clones.

V has 6 bases trimmed and J has 0 bases trimmed; junction bases matching no gene number 8. The CDR1 and CDR2 encoded by the germline V gene (reference sequence) are SGHNT and YYREEE. The CDR3 sequence holds 16 residues, the cysteine and phenylalanine included. Just CDR3 DNA is preserved here, 48 bases in frame from base 1. In the prospective study, participants were about 18 to 90 years old, resided in 24 geographic areas of the United States, and were enrolled through a virtual design. To assign participants to cohorts, the prospective study relied on clinical history that participants themselves reported in a screening survey and a study questionnaire. Exposed participants were defined as having been in contact with someone with a PCR-confirmed or clinician-diagnosed COVID-19 case within 2 weeks of study entry. Each participant in the prospective study had whole blood, serum and a nasopharyngeal or oropharyngeal swab collected by mobile phlebotomists. Participants in the prospective study had the option to provide additional blood draws and questionnaires over an approximately 2-month period. Before DNA extraction, blood samples from the prospective study were shipped at room temperature or frozen.

The sequence links TRBV5-4 to TRBJ1-2, and 10 bases in between align with TRBD1. Sequences were obtained from PBMCs or T cells enriched from blood (not recorded which). This TCR derives from a woman aged 45-65 years who had been exposed to COVID-19. The CDR3 has the sequence CASNPDRGSPNYGYTF. The bases are TGTGCCAGCAACCCGGACAGGGGGTCTCCTAACTATGGCTACACCTTC.